The 14 T cell receptor beta chains reported below all come from one sample, sequenced in a study of T cell responses to AZD1222 COVID-19 vaccine. Profiled with immunoSEQ multiplex PCR; TCRdb holds only in-frame clones, not every one. This table has some 47,000 clones, nearly 85% appearing once. The sample in question was peripheral blood, obtained on day 0 of AZD1222 vaccination. These receptor sequences come from an adult in good health.

The chain employs TRBV15 and TRBJ2-3; unclear D gene. This CDR3 has 15 amino acids. V lost 3 bases and J 1 base, leaving 11 bases between the germline ends. In germline, CDR1 is LNHNV, CDR2 YYDKDF (reference sequence). The DNA for the CDR3 is TGTGCCACCAGCAGGCCGCAGCGTGGCACAGATACGCAGTATTTT. It specifies CATSRPQRGTDTQYF.

CDR3 sequence: CAWSVSTGVIQPQHF. CDR3 bases: TGTGCCTGGAGTGTATCCACAGGGGTAATTCAGCCCCAGCATTTT. The chain employs TRBV30 and TRBJ1-5, with 7 bases lining up with TRBD1. V was clipped by 0 bases and J by 6 bases; unmatched bases: 8. CDR1 is GTSNPN, CDR2 SVGIG, per germline (reference sequence). This CDR3 contains 15 residues.

The chain links TRBV6-5 to TRBJ1-3; D unresolved. This CDR3 is built from 15 residues. Trimming took off 6 bases at V and 2 bases at J, with 14 bases between the two ends. The V gene's germline CDR1 is MNHEY and CDR2 SVGAGI. This CDR3 is CASSYRAGTGNTIYF. CDR3 DNA: TGTGCCAGCAGCTACAGAGCGGGGACTGGAAACACCATATATTTT.

This clone came up a few times. The genes are TRBV19 and TRBJ2-1, with 7 bases matching TRBD2. CDR3 size: 13 residues. Losses at the gene ends were 0 bases for V and 8 bases for J; bases not matched to a gene: 1. Per germline, CDR1 LNHDA and CDR2 SQIVND (reference sequence). The chain's CDR3 is CASSIDRGDEQFF. The CDR3 DNA follows: TGTGCCAGTAGTATAGATCGGGGGGATGAGCAGTTCTTC.

This clone was detected a few times. This chain uses TRBV4-3 with TRBJ1-1; 11 bases map to TRBD1. The J segment lost 3 bases and the V segment lost 4 bases, leaving 7 bases of the junction unmatched. This CDR3 has 16 residues. Germline V gene sequence: CDR1 LGHNA, CDR2 YSLEER. CDR3 loop: CASSRGQGAKDTEAFF. The CDR3 region has the DNA TGCGCCAGCAGCCGCGGACAGGGGGCGAAGGACACTGAAGCTTTCTTT.

The sample holds one count of this clone. The chain uses TRBV5-6 and TRBJ1-3; D unresolved. V was pared by 0 bases and J by 8 bases, with 15 bases between. The CDR3 extends over 15 amino acids. Germline assignment: CDR1 SGHDT and CDR2 YYEEEE. The CDR3: CASSLGGGNSYTIYF. The CDR3 DNA sequence: TGTGCCAGCAGCTTGGGAGGTGGGAATAGCTACACCATATATTTT.

In its sample, this clone was seen a few times. The chain is built from TRBV3-1 (or the pseudogene TRBV3-2) and TRBJ2-7; 8 nucleotides agree with TRBD2. The ends lost 4 bases at V and 2 bases at J; junction bases unmatched: 4. The CDR3 is 14 residues long. Germline V gives CDR1 LGHDT, CDR2 YNNKEL (reference sequence). As DNA, the CDR3 is TGTGCCAGCAGCCCCCTCGGGGGGGCCTACGAGCAGTACTTC. Translated: CASSPLGGAYEQYF.

V usage is TRBV9 and J usage is TRBJ2-3, with D perhaps assigned TRBD1 or TRBD2 (6 bases each). CDR3 length: 15 residues. V was clipped by 0 bases and J by 2 bases, with 10 bases between them. The V gene's germline CDR1 is SGDLS and CDR2 YYNGEE. The CDR3 DNA follows: TGTGCCAGCAGCGTAGCGGGGGCGTACACAGATACGCAGTATTTT. This sequence encodes CASSVAGAYTDTQYF.

This chain connects TRBV5-5 to TRBJ2-7; D might be TRBD1 (5 bases). The length of the CDR3 is 12 residues. V lost 0 bases and J lost 4, with 5 bases in between. CDR1 is SGHKS and CDR2 is YYEKEE in the germline V gene (reference sequence). CDR3 amino acids: CASSLDRYEQYF. CDR3 sequence (DNA): TGTGCCAGCAGCTTGGACAGGTACGAGCAGTACTTC.

The chain has TRBV10-1 and TRBJ1-1; 8 nucleotides match TRBD1. The V gene's germline CDR1 is WNHNN and CDR2 SYGVQD (reference sequence). V shed 2 bases and J 0 bases; nucleotides not matched to a gene: 14. CDR3 length: 19 amino acids. Written as DNA, the CDR3 is TGCGCCAGCAGTGAGGACAGGGGCGACTCTACGGGTGTGAACACTGAAGCTTTCTTT. It encodes CASSEDRGDSTGVNTEAFF.

This clone was found a few times. V usage is TRBV18 and J usage is TRBJ1-1; D gene unclear. The germline gives CDR1 KGHSH, CDR2 LQKENI. The CDR3 has 13 residues. The V and J ends lost 3 bases and 1 base respectively, with 6 bases between them. CDR3 nucleotides: TGTGCCAGCTCACCTTCGGAGAACACTGAAGCTTTCTTT. It specifies CASSPSENTEAFF. The full variable domain, completed using reference TRBV18 and TRBJ1-1, is NAGVMQNPRHLVRRRGQEARLRCSPMKGHSHVYWYRQLPEEGLKFMVYLQKENIIDESGMPKERFSAEFPKEGPSILRIQQVVRGDSAAYFCASSPSENTEAFFGQGTRLTVV.

This clone was detected once. The chain links TRBV30 to TRBJ2-5; perhaps TRBD2 as D (6 bases). The CDR3 covers 15 residues. Germline V gene lookup returns CDR1 GTSNPN and CDR2 SVGIG (reference sequence). V lost 2 bases and J lost 3, with 16 bases in between. The CDR3 region is CAWSTLPGLKETQYF. CDR3 DNA: TGTGCCTGGAGTACTCTCCCAGGACTAAAAGAGACCCAGTACTTC. The entire variable domain, with the rest obtained from reference TRBV30 and TRBJ2-5, is as follows: SQTIHQWPATLVQPVGSPLSLECTVEGTSNPNLYWYRQAAGRGLQLLFYSVGIGQISSEVPQNLSASRPQDRQFILSSKKLLLSDSGFYLCAWSTLPGLKETQYFGPGTRLLVL.

CDR3 coding DNA: TGTGCCACCAGTGATTTTCCCCCCGGGGGGCACACCTACAATGAGCAGTTCTTC. This sequence encodes CATSDFPPGGHTYNEQFF. The chain is built from TRBV24-1 and TRBJ2-1; tentatively, D is TRBD2 (7 bases). Germline CDR1 and CDR2: KGHDR and SFDVKD. This CDR3 region has 18 residues. With 1 base removed from V and 2 bases from J, the gap between germline ends came to 17 bases.

This chain uses TRBV5-1 with TRBJ1-3, with 9 bases matching TRBD1. The V gene end was trimmed by 0 bases and the J gene end by 4 bases; junction bases not matched to a gene: 2. The CDR3 spans 15 residues. In germline, CDR1 is SGHRS, CDR2 YFSETQ. Written as DNA, the CDR3 is TGCGCCAGCAGCTTGGGGACAGGGGAAGGAAACACCATATATTTT. This sequence encodes CASSLGTGEGNTIYF.